A selection of T cell receptor beta chains follows, all from one sample in a study of vaccination and CD4 T cells after COVID-19. TCRdb analysed the PCR reads with MiXCR anew, one entry per CDR3 protein. The table records approximately 12,000 distinct CDR3 sequences, about 50% of them present only once. Their antigens are not known. Source material: CD4+ T cells from blood, cultured in vitro. These receptor sequences come from a human donor who had recovered from COVID-19. CDR3s include the opening cysteine and the closing phenylalanine or tryptophan. The D gene is left open where the match is weak. Size values are once, few and many counts, or a class for expanded clones, and some rows have none.

V: TRBV10-3; D: TRBD1; size: .; J: TRBJ1-6; DNA: TGTGCCATCAGTGACCCGACCGGGACAGGAGATTCACCCCTCCACTTT; CDR3: CAISDPTGTGDSPLHF
V: TRBV12-5; D: .; size: .; J: TRBJ2-2; DNA: TGTGCTAGTGGTTGGTCTATAGGGAAATCGAACACCGGGGAGCTGTTTTTT; CDR3: CASGWSIGKSNTGELFF
V: TRBV18; D: .; size: .; J: TRBJ1-2; DNA: TGTGCCAGCTCACCATCTGAGACAGCCCCTAACTATGGCTACACCTTC; CDR3: CASSPSETAPNYGYTF
V: TRBV7-9; D: .; size: .; J: TRBJ1-3; DNA: TGTGCCAGCAGCCTACTAAGGGGGTCTGGAAACACCATATATTTT; CDR3: CASSLLRGSGNTIYF
V: TRBV5-1; D: TRBD2; size: once; J: TRBJ2-2; DNA: TGCGCCAGCAGCCTCCCAAGCGGGGGCCTTGTAGGGACCGGGGAGCTGTTTTTT; CDR3: CASSLPSGGLVGTGELFF
V: TRBV27; D: TRBD1; size: .; J: TRBJ1-2; DNA: TGTGCCAGCAGTCCCGGGTGGACAGGGGGCCCAGTTAACTATGGCTACACCTTC; CDR3: CASSPGWTGGPVNYGYTF
V: TRBV10-3; D: .; size: .; J: TRBJ1-1; DNA: TGTGCCATCAGCCGACGGGATACTGAAGCTTTCTTT; CDR3: CAISRRDTEAFF
V: TRBV2; D: TRBD1; size: medium-sized; J: TRBJ1-1; DNA: TGTGCCAGCAGGGAAAGGGGACAGTTGAACACTGAAGCTTTCTTT; CDR3: CASRERGQLNTEAFF
V: TRBV11-2; D: TRBD1; size: .; J: TRBJ1-1; DNA: TGTGCCAGCAGCACCGGGACAGCGAACACTGAAGCTTTCTTT; CDR3: CASSTGTANTEAFF
V: TRBV6-1; D: .; size: once; J: TRBJ1-6; DNA: TGTGCCAGCAGTGGACAGGCCTATAATTCACCCCTCCACTTT; CDR3: CASSGQAYNSPLHF
V: TRBV7-2; D: .; size: few; J: TRBJ1-1; DNA: TGTGCCTCCACACGGGTGTCGGGCACTGAAGCTTTCTTT; CDR3: CASTRVSGTEAFF
V: TRBV6-1; D: .; size: few; J: TRBJ1-5; DNA: TGTGCCAGCAGTCAGACAGCCCGGCAGCCCCAGCATTTT; CDR3: CASSQTARQPQHF
V: TRBV19; D: TRBD1; size: few; J: TRBJ1-1; DNA: TGTGCCAGTAAGACAGAATCGACAGGGGGGAACACTGAAGCTTTCTTT; CDR3: CASKTESTGGNTEAFF
V: TRBV7-8; D: .; size: .; J: TRBJ2-5; DNA: TGTGCCAGCAGCTTAGTCGGAGGGAGGGAGACCCAGTACTTC; CDR3: CASSLVGGRETQYF
V: TRBV4-1; D: .; size: .; J: TRBJ2-1; DNA: TGCGCCAGCAGTCGGACCCCCGGGGCAAGGGGCAATGAGCAGTTCTTC; CDR3: CASSRTPGARGNEQFF
V: TRBV14; D: TRBD2; size: .; J: TRBJ2-3; DNA: TGTGCCAGCAGCACTCAGTTGACTAGCGGGGGGGCCACAGATACGCAGTATTTT; CDR3: CASSTQLTSGGATDTQYF
V: TRBV15; D: .; size: .; J: TRBJ1-5; DNA: TGTGCCACCAGCAGAGATCCAAGGGTCGCGGCTCAGCCCCAGCATTTT; CDR3: CATSRDPRVAAQPQHF
V: TRBV20-1; D: .; size: .; J: TRBJ2-7; DNA: TGCAGTGCTAGAGACACCCTGACCACGTGGGACGAGCAGTACTTC; CDR3: CSARDTLTTWDEQYF
V: TRBV20-1; D: .; size: .; J: TRBJ2-7; DNA: TGCAGTGCTCAAGGACGGACAAGCTCCTACGAGCAGTACTTC; CDR3: CSAQGRTSSYEQYF
V: TRBV21-1; D: .; size: .; J: TRBJ2-7; DNA: TGTGCCAGCGGCAAATGGGGAAGAGAGACCTACGAGCAGTACTTC; CDR3: CASGKWGRETYEQYF
V: TRBV6-1; D: .; size: few; J: TRBJ2-3; DNA: TGTGCCAGCAGGGGCGTGGGGAAGTTAGTAGATACGCAGTATTTT; CDR3: CASRGVGKLVDTQYF
V: TRBV19; D: .; size: .; J: TRBJ1-2; DNA: TGTGCCAGTAGTATGAACCTGGACAGCTATGGCTACACCTTC; CDR3: CASSMNLDSYGYTF
V: TRBV20-1; D: .; size: few; J: TRBJ2-3; DNA: TGCAGTGCTAGTGGGCTTTCGGGGGGCACAGATACGCAGTATTTT; CDR3: CSASGLSGGTDTQYF
V: TRBV5-1; D: TRBD1; size: .; J: TRBJ2-2; DNA: TGCGCCAGCAGCTTACAGGGGTTCGCGAACACCGGGGAGCTGTTTTTT; CDR3: CASSLQGFANTGELFF
V: TRBV2; D: .; size: few; J: TRBJ1-2; DNA: TGTGCCAGCACGTTGGGGGGGCGGATTGGTGGCTACACCTTC; CDR3: CASTLGGRIGGYTF
V: TRBV12-5; D: .; size: .; J: TRBJ1-2; DNA: TGTGCTAGTGGTTCTACCGCCGACCGCTACACCTTC; CDR3: CASGSTADRYTF